This T cell receptor (beta chain) was observed in a study of a mutant IDH1 vaccine in newly diagnosed glioma. At the level of the study: Averaging 40.4 years of age, treated patients were 62.5% male and approximately 38% female.

Sequencing was performed with immunoSEQ multiplex PCR; in TCRdb, only in-frame clones are kept and a portion is missing. The table shows approximately 76,000 clones, with 90% to 95% occurring only once. Sample time point: week 5, during vaccination. Every vaccination contained 300 ug of the mutant IDH1 20-mer peptide and was paired with topical imiquimod. Note on this clone: Its matching antigen is unknown.

Germline V gene lookup returns CDR1 LNHDA and CDR2 SQIVND (reference sequence). The CDR3 loop spans 13 amino acids. Trimming stripped 6 bases from V and 6 bases from J, with 14 bases between. The receptor comes from a woman between 45 and 65 years old with glioma. Here the sequenced sample was PBMCs, taken from a glioma patient whose treatment included an IDH1 peptide vaccine. V gene TRBV19 combines with J gene TRBJ1-2; D may be TRBD1 (6 bases). The DNA for the CDR3 is TGTGCCAGTAGCGCAGGGGTGGGAAATGGCTACACCTTC. Protein: CASSAGVGNGYTF.